A single sample is the source of the 10 T cell receptor beta chains below, sequenced in a study of T cell responses to AZD1222 COVID-19 vaccine. Using immunoSEQ multiplex PCR, the repertoire was profiled, and TCRdb retains in-frame clones only, with some absent. The sample yields about 150,000 clones, roughly nine tenths seen once. This material consisted of peripheral blood, taken 28 days after the second AZD1222 dose. The source is an adult who received the AZD1222 COVID-19 vaccine.

This chain links TRBV4-1 with TRBJ2-1; the match to TRBD1 covers 9 bases. Germline V lookup: CDR1 MGHRA, CDR2 YSYEKL. The CDR3 has 16 amino acids. The trim removed 2 bases at V and 8 bases at J, leaving 10 bases unmatched. The chain's CDR3 is CASSQPDRGTKDEQFF. The CDR3 bases are TGCGCCAGCAGCCAACCGGACAGGGGCACTAAGGATGAGCAGTTCTTC.

The J gene is TRBJ2-3, the V gene TRBV12-3 or TRBV12-4; D not resolved. Deletions cut 6 bases from V and 3 bases from J, with 4 bases between. This CDR3 has 11 residues. CDR3 loop: CASSVTDTQYF. The DNA of the CDR3 is TGTGCCAGCAGCGTGACAGATACGCAGTATTTT.

The rearrangement uses TRBV7-8 and TRBJ2-1; 7 bases agree with TRBD2. Germline trimming cut 3 bases from V and 5 bases from J; bases unmatched to any gene: 13. The CDR3 totals 17 residues. Per the germline V gene, CDR1 is SGHVS and CDR2 is FQNEAQ. For the CDR3, the DNA is TGTGCCAGCAGCTTTTTTTTGGCGGGAGAGGCCCACAATGAGCAGTTCTTC. Its translation is CASSFFLAGEAHNEQFF.

The gene calls are TRBV28 and TRBJ1-2; D is unresolved. V was trimmed by 4 bases and J by 8 bases, leaving 5 bases between them. Germline V gives CDR1 MDHEN, CDR2 SYDVKM. The CDR3 is made up of 10 amino acids. CDR3 residues: CASSSVGYTF. The CDR3 DNA follows: TGTGCCAGCAGTTCTGTGGGCTACACCTTC.

The V gene is TRBV28, the J gene TRBJ2-2; possibly TRBD1 for D (6 bases). The CDR3 covers 18 residues. Trimming took off 6 bases at V and 4 bases at J, with 24 bases between the two ends. CDR1 is MDHEN, CDR2 SYDVKM, per germline. The CDR3: CASSTPAVVGARTGELFF. Here the CDR3 DNA reads TGTGCCAGCAGCACCCCTGCGGTCGTGGGGGCTCGCACCGGGGAGCTGTTTTTT.

Concerning this clone: Other DNA variants within this sample encode the same CDR3. The chain employs TRBV18 and TRBJ2-7; no clear D gene. V was trimmed by 6 bases and J by 3 bases, leaving 9 bases between them. The CDR3 is 12 residues long. Germline CDR1 reads KGHSH; CDR2 reads LQKENI. The CDR3 nucleotides read TGTGCCAGCTCCCCTCGGGTCTACGAGCAGTACTTC. Amino acid sequence: CASSPRVYEQYF. Full variable domain (remainder filled in from reference TRBV18 and TRBJ2-7): NAGVMQNPRHLVRRRGQEARLRCSPMKGHSHVYWYRQLPEEGLKFMVYLQKENIIDESGMPKERFSAEFPKEGPSILRIQQVVRGDSAAYFCASSPRVYEQYFGPGTRLTVT.

The chain couples TRBV5-1 to TRBJ1-4; D is possibly TRBD1 (5 bases). Germline V gene lookup returns CDR1 SGHRS and CDR2 YFSETQ. The ends were cut back, 4 bases at V and 2 bases at J, with 9 bases in the middle. The CDR3 is 14 amino acids. CDR3 region: CASSQDSTNEKLFF. In DNA form, the CDR3 reads TGCGCCAGCAGCCAAGACAGTACTAATGAAAAACTGTTTTTT.

The V call is TRBV3-1 (or the pseudogene TRBV3-2), the J call TRBJ1-3; D not resolved. The germline gives CDR1 LGHDT, CDR2 YNNKEL (reference sequence). The CDR3 is made up of 13 amino acids. Trimming removed 0 bases at V and 4 bases at J, with 4 bases between. The CDR3 sequence is CASSQDRGNTIYF. DNA of the CDR3: TGTGCCAGCAGCCAAGACAGGGGAAACACCATATATTTT.

This clone was picked up one time. V is TRBV6-5 and J is TRBJ2-3; possible D gene TRBD1, 5 bases. V shed 2 bases and J shed 7 bases, with 10 bases lying between them. The length of the CDR3 is 13 residues. Germline CDR1 and CDR2: MNHEY and SVGAGI. The CDR3 reads CASSYDRGNTQYF. CDR3 coding DNA: TGTGCCAGCAGTTACGATAGGGGAAATACGCAGTATTTT.

The chain's CDR3 is CASSRAGPYNSPLHF. The CDR3, as DNA: TGCGCCAGCAGCCGGGCGGGGCCCTATAATTCACCCCTCCACTTT. The genes are TRBV5-1 and TRBJ1-6; possibly TRBD1 for D (5 bases). Germline V gene data show CDR1 as SGHRS and CDR2 as YFSETQ. This CDR3 spans 15 amino acids. The V end was cut by 4 bases, the J end by 2 bases, with 10 bases between.